In this sample, the clone carrying this T cell receptor beta chain turned up many times. The antigen remains undetermined. The sample comes from a study of CD8 T cells in ankylosing spondylitis. TCRdb ran MiXCR on the 5' RACE reads and lists one entry per CDR3 protein. The sample lists around 300,000 distinct CDR3 sequences; more than 20% were seen once. The CDR3 length is 13 residues. Trimming stripped 2 bases from V and 5 bases from J, with 7 bases between. Whole-study results and caveats: Within matched ankylosing spondylitis synovial fluid, disease-linked clones were reportedly significantly enriched. Reactive arthritis synovial fluid and blood were previously reported to contain some motif variants.

Sequenced material: blood, either unsorted or a sorted T cell fraction (not recorded which). This TCR derives from a female donor with ankylosing spondylitis or in good health (not recorded which). The chain uses TRBV12-3 or TRBV12-4 and TRBJ1-5; perhaps TRBD1 as D (6 bases). CDR3 bases: TGTGCCAGCAGTTTAACAGGGTATCAGCCCCAGCATTTT. This encodes CASSLTGYQPQHF.